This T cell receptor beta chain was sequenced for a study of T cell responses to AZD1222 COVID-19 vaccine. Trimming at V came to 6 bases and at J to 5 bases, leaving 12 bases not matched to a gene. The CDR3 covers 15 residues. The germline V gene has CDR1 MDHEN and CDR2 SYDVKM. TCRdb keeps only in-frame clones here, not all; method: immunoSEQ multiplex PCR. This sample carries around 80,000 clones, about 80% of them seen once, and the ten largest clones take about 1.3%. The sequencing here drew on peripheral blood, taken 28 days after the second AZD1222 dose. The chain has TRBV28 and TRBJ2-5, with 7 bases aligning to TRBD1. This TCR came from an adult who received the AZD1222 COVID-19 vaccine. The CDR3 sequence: CASSPTTGYLETQYF. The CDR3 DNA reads TGTGCCAGCAGCCCTACGACAGGGTATTTGGAGACCCAGTACTTC. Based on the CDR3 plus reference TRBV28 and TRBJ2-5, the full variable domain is DVKVTQSSRYLVKRTGEKVFLECVQDMDHENMFWYRQDPGLGLRLIYFSYDVKMKEKGDIPEGYSVSREKKERFSLILESASTNQTSMYLCASSPTTGYLETQYFGPGTRLLVL.